Following are 18 T cell receptor beta chains from one sample sequenced in a study of blood T cell repertoires in COVID-19. Clones were sequenced by immunoSEQ multiplex PCR, and TCRdb holds only the in-frame ones, with some missing. This sample carries 110,000 to 150,000 clones, approximately 80% of them seen once, and the ten largest clones take about 9.3%. Input material: peripheral blood. The receptors shown here come from a woman older than 75 in a cohort sampled during active or convalescent COVID-19.

V usage is TRBV6-5 and J usage is TRBJ1-5; possible D gene TRBD1, 5 bases. Germline CDR1 is MNHEY and CDR2 is SVGAGI. Trimming removed 2 bases at V and 5 bases at J, with 13 bases between. The CDR3 extends over 15 amino acids. The CDR3 region is CASSYGAGNDQPQHF. CDR3 sequence (DNA): TGTGCCAGCAGTTACGGGGCAGGCAACGATCAGCCCCAGCATTTT.

The V call is TRBV12-2, the J call TRBJ1-4; the table gives TRBD1 as D, unverified against the DNA. TRBV12-2 is given as a pseudogene. The CDR3 totals 19 residues. The CDR3 loop reads CASRWPGQGLFPTNEKLFF. The CDR3 DNA is TGTGCAAGTCGCTGGCCGGGACAGGGGTTGTTCCCAACTAATGAAAAACTGTTTTTT.

The V gene is TRBV5-1, the J gene TRBJ2-3; 7 positions agree with TRBD2. The junction had 13 bases not matched to a gene; V was cut back by 4 bases and J by 2 bases. There are 17 residues in the CDR3. CDR1 and CDR2 (germline): SGHRS, YFSETQ. The CDR3 region is CASSLGSSGRNTDTQYF. The CDR3 bases are TGCGCCAGCAGCCTAGGATCTAGCGGTCGGAACACAGATACGCAGTATTTT.

The rearrangement joins TRBV2 to TRBJ1-1; 7 bases are a match to TRBD1. V lost 4 bases and J lost 1; bases outside the gene matches: 3. The germline V gene has CDR1 SNHLY and CDR2 FYNNEI. The CDR3 has 14 amino acids. This chain's CDR3 is CASSVAGGNTEAFF. The CDR3 DNA follows: TGTGCCAGCAGTGTGGCAGGGGGGAACACTGAAGCTTTCTTT.

Remarks on this clone: At the DNA level, this CDR3 is encoded by other sequences in the same sample as well. The chain combines TRBV29-1 with TRBJ1-1; D gene unclear. Germline V gives CDR1 SQVTM, CDR2 ANQGSEA. The V end was cut by 2 bases, the J end by 1 base, with 5 bases between. The CDR3 is 12 amino acids. The CDR3 DNA is TGCAGCGTTGAACGGGGGAACACTGAAGCTTTCTTT. Its protein product is CSVERGNTEAFF.

The rearrangement links TRBV29-1 to TRBJ2-3, with 13 positions matching TRBD2. Unmatched junction bases numbered 6, after V lost 7 bases and J lost 5 bases. Per the germline V gene, CDR1 is SQVTM and CDR2 is ANQGSEA. The CDR3 extends over 14 amino acids. The CDR3 sequence is CSALAGGSIDTQYF. CDR3 nucleotides: TGCAGCGCACTAGCGGGGGGGAGTATAGATACGCAGTATTTT.

This sequence joins TRBV7-6 and TRBJ2-5; D is undetermined. This CDR3 region has 14 residues. Trimming shortened V by 2 bases and J by 1 base, and 8 bases separated the two germline ends. In germline, CDR1 is SGHVS, CDR2 FNYEAQ. CDR3 nucleotides: TGTGCCAGCAGCTTATCGTCAGTCCAAGAGACCCAGTACTTC. The encoded protein is CASSLSSVQETQYF.

The chain couples TRBV5-1 to TRBJ2-3; TRBD2 matches at 9 bases. J lost 1 base, V lost 1 base, and 1 base had no gene match. CDR1 is SGHRS, CDR2 YFSETQ, per germline. The CDR3 is made up of 15 amino acids. The CDR3 loop is CASSLPSGGTDTQYF. CDR3 DNA sequence: TGCGCCAGCAGCTTGCCTAGCGGGGGCACAGATACGCAGTATTTT. Drawing the rest from reference TRBV5-1 and TRBJ2-3, the complete variable domain is KAGVTQTPRYLIKTRGQQVTLSCSPISGHRSVSWYQQTPGQGLQFLFEYFSETQRNKGNFPGRFSGRQFSNSRSEMNVSTLELGDSALYLCASSLPSGGTDTQYFGPGTRLTVL.

V usage is TRBV2 and J usage is TRBJ2-7; D is ambiguous. V lost 1 base and J lost 1, with 8 bases in between. Germline V lookup: CDR1 SNHLY, CDR2 FYNNEI. The CDR3 is made up of 14 amino acids. The CDR3 sequence: CASSEGSRSYEQYF. The CDR3 DNA reads as TGTGCCAGCAGTGAAGGGTCCAGGTCCTACGAGCAGTACTTC.

This clone was detected only once. The CDR3 reads CASSPLPEGKETQYF. The DNA of the CDR3 is TGTGCCAGCTCACCACTCCCTGAGGGCAAGGAGACCCAGTACTTC. The V gene is TRBV18, the J gene TRBJ2-5, with D tentatively TRBD2 (5 bases). Germline lookup yields CDR1 KGHSH and CDR2 LQKENI. V lost 1 base and J lost 5, with 14 bases in between. This CDR3 comprises 15 residues. The full variable domain, rest sourced from reference TRBV18 and TRBJ2-5, is NAGVMQNPRHLVRRRGQEARLRCSPMKGHSHVYWYRQLPEEGLKFMVYLQKENIIDESGMPKERFSAEFPKEGPSILRIQQVVRGDSAAYFCASSPLPEGKETQYFGPGTRLLVL.

V usage is TRBV5-1 and J usage is TRBJ1-3; 8 bases align to TRBD1. CDR3 length equals 18 residues. CDR1 is SGHRS, CDR2 YFSETQ, per germline. Germline trimming cut 4 bases from V and 0 bases from J; bases unmatched to any gene: 12. This CDR3 is CASSLTGVNAASGNTIYF. The CDR3, as DNA: TGCGCCAGCAGCCTGACAGGGGTTAACGCCGCCTCTGGAAACACCATATATTTT.

The chain uses TRBV10-3 and TRBJ2-3; 9 nucleotides align to TRBD2. CDR1 ENHRY and CDR2 SYGVKD come from the germline V gene. The CDR3 is 15 residues long. The CDR3 reads CARDDSGGDTDTQYF. DNA of the CDR3: TGTGCGCGGGATGATAGCGGGGGAGACACAGATACGCAGTATTTT.

Ten or more counts support this clone. This chain joins TRBV5-3 and TRBJ2-2; weak D call: TRBD2 (6 bases). TRBV5-3 is an ORF, with its function uncertain. V lost 5 bases and J 4 bases, leaving 12 bases between the germline ends. This CDR3 is built from 14 residues. The CDR3 DNA is TGTGCCAGAAGGGGGCTAGCGCTCACCGGGGAGCTGTTTTTT. Translating gives CARRGLALTGELFF.

The rearrangement joins TRBV2 to TRBJ1-5; maybe TRBD1 (5 bases). Trimming stripped 5 bases from V and 3 bases from J, with 14 bases between. Germline V gene lookup returns CDR1 SNHLY and CDR2 FYNNEI. This CDR3 spans 15 amino acids. The CDR3 spells CASSLYGGANQPQHF. As DNA, the CDR3 is TGTGCCAGCAGTTTATACGGAGGGGCCAATCAGCCCCAGCATTTT. The full variable domain, its missing parts supplied by reference TRBV2 and TRBJ1-5, is EPEVTQTPSHQVTQMGQEVILRCVPISNHLYFYWYRQILGQKVEFLVSFYNNEISEKSEIFDDQFSVERPDGSNFTLKIRSTKLEDSAMYFCASSLYGGANQPQHFGDGTRLSIL.

The gene calls are TRBV11-3 and TRBJ2-1; TRBD2 agrees at 12 bases. From germline, CDR1 is SGHNT and CDR2 YENEEA. CDR3 size: 16 residues. J gave up 4 bases and V 0 bases, and 1 base lay outside the gene matches. The CDR3 spells CASSLDGLAGYNEQFF. CDR3 DNA sequence: TGTGCCAGCAGCTTAGACGGACTAGCGGGGTACAATGAGCAGTTCTTC. The full variable domain, in which reference TRBV11-3 and TRBJ2-1 provide the parts outside the CDR3, is EAGVVQSPRYKIIEKKQPVAFWCNPISGHNTLYWYLQNLGQGPELLIRYENEEAVDDSQLPKDRFSAERLKGVDSTLKIQPAELGDSAVYLCASSLDGLAGYNEQFFGPGTRLTVL.

This clone was observed a single time. CDR3 amino acids: CATSRSLAALEDTQYF. Here the CDR3 DNA reads TGTGCCACCAGCAGGTCACTAGCGGCTTTAGAAGATACGCAGTATTTT. The chain links TRBV15 to TRBJ2-3; the match to TRBD2 covers 8 bases. Germline V gives CDR1 LNHNV, CDR2 YYDKDF (reference sequence). The length of the CDR3 is 16 residues. Trimming cost V 3 bases and J 5 bases; bases outside gene matches: 10. Full variable domain (rest looked up from reference TRBV15 and TRBJ2-3): DAMVIQNPRYQVTQFGKPVTLSCSQTLNHNVMYWYQQKSSQAPKLLFHYYDKDFNNEADTPDNFQSRRPNTSFCFLDIRSPGLGDTAMYLCATSRSLAALEDTQYFGPGTRLTVL.

The CDR3 reads CASTNDRGGGKLFF. The CDR3 DNA sequence: TGTGCCAGCACCAACGACAGAGGGGGTGGAAAACTGTTTTTT. V and J are TRBV7-2 and TRBJ1-4; perhaps TRBD1 as D (6 bases). The CDR3 consists of 14 residues. Germline V gene data show CDR1 as SGHTA and CDR2 as FQGNSA. Trimming pared 7 bases from V and 10 bases from J, leaving 19 bases between.

The gene calls are TRBV18 and TRBJ2-7, with 7 bases lining up with TRBD1. The CDR3 sequence is 15 residues long. The V segment lost 2 bases and the J segment 4 bases; nucleotides outside the gene matches: 8. Germline V CDR1 and CDR2: KGHSH, LQKENI. The CDR3 DNA is TGTGCCAGCTCACCATCCCGGGACAGTGCGTACGAGCAGTACTTC. It codes for CASSPSRDSAYEQYF.